One and the same sample provided the 22 T cell receptor beta chains below, sequenced in a study of shared clonotypes between healthy human individuals. Assay used: immunoSEQ multiplex PCR; TCRdb lists only in-frame clones, some missing. The repertoire consists of around 500,000 clones, with less than 80% occurring once and the leading ten covering around 13%. Material for sequencing was PBMCs. All receptors come from a woman in her thirties or forties in good health. Some clones in this sample may be carry-over from other donors' samples.

This clone occurred once. The chain joins TRBV2 to TRBJ1-5; TRBD1 matches 8 bases. V was clipped by 4 bases and J by 7 bases; unmatched bases: 6. The germline CDR1 and CDR2 sequences are SNHLY and FYNNEI. There are 14 residues in the CDR3. This CDR3 reads CASSGWDRSQPQHF. CDR3 DNA sequence: TGTGCCAGCAGTGGTTGGGACAGGTCCCAGCCCCAGCATTTT.

The gene calls are TRBV5-4 and TRBJ2-1; D is undetermined. Germline assignment: CDR1 SGHNT and CDR2 YYREEE (reference sequence). The CDR3 has 15 amino acids. The V and J ends lost 0 bases and 3 bases respectively, with 10 bases between them. CDR3 bases: TGTGCCAGCAGCTTGGACGTATCCCGCTACAATGAGCAGTTCTTC. Translation: CASSLDVSRYNEQFF.

The chain links TRBV28 to TRBJ2-7, with 9 bases identical to TRBD2. The CDR3 is 14 residues long. Germline CDR1 is MDHEN and CDR2 is SYDVKM. The J segment lost 4 bases and the V segment lost 7 bases, leaving 8 bases of the junction unmatched. CDR3 residues: CASTRGGAIYEQYF. DNA for the CDR3: TGTGCCAGCACGCGGGGGGGGGCGATTTACGAGCAGTACTTC.

The J gene is TRBJ2-7, the V gene TRBV15; no reliable D call. CDR3 length: 16 amino acids. Germline lookup yields CDR1 LNHNV and CDR2 YYDKDF (reference sequence). Trimming shortened V by 0 bases and J by 3 bases, and 15 bases separated the two germline ends. CDR3 loop: CATSRDPAVSGYEQYF. DNA of the CDR3: TGTGCCACCAGCAGAGATCCCGCGGTATCCGGCTACGAGCAGTACTTC.

The V and J genes are TRBV5-5 and TRBJ2-7; 7 positions match TRBD1. The V gene end was trimmed by 4 bases and the J gene end by 6 bases; junction bases not matched to a gene: 7. The germline CDR1 and CDR2 sequences are SGHKS and YYEKEE (reference sequence). The CDR3 spans 13 residues. In DNA, the CDR3 is TGTGCCAGCAGCCTTTACAGGGGTTCCGAGCAGTACTTC. It translates to CASSLYRGSEQYF.

The J gene is TRBJ1-4, the V gene TRBV7-9, with unresolved D. This CDR3 has 14 residues. CDR1 SEHNR and CDR2 FQNEAQ come from the germline V gene (reference sequence). Trimming took off 4 bases at V and 5 bases at J, with 11 bases between the two ends. The CDR3 coding sequence is TGTGCCAGCAGCTCCGGACCGCTAAATGAAAAACTGTTTTTT. The encoded protein is CASSSGPLNEKLFF.

The rearrangement joins TRBV6-6 to TRBJ2-3; TRBD1 matches at 8 bases. Trimming at V came to 8 bases and at J to 1 base, leaving 5 bases not matched to a gene. The CDR3 is made up of 14 amino acids. Looked up from germline, CDR1 is MNHNY and CDR2 is SVGAGI (reference sequence). The chain's CDR3 is CASGSGQGTDTQYF. CDR3 nucleotides: TGTGCCAGCGGGTCGGGACAGGGCACAGATACGCAGTATTTT.

This clone was seen once. The chain carries TRBV9 and TRBJ2-7; 11 bases align to TRBD2. This CDR3 spans 15 amino acids. V was clipped by 3 bases and J by 5 bases; unmatched bases: 7. CDR1 SGDLS and CDR2 YYNGEE come from the germline V gene. This CDR3 reads CASSATSGSIDEQYF. CDR3 bases: TGTGCCAGCAGCGCAACTAGCGGGAGTATCGACGAGCAGTACTTC.

This chain uses TRBV7-8 with TRBJ1-1; tentative D call: TRBD1 (5 bases). The CDR3 runs to 14 residues. Germline values: CDR1 SGHVS, CDR2 FQNEAQ. V was trimmed by 2 bases and J by 5 bases, leaving 12 bases between them. CDR3 DNA sequence: TGTGCCAGCAGCTTAATGGGGGATCGGACTGAAGCTTTCTTT. The encoded protein is CASSLMGDRTEAFF.

The chain has TRBV7-3 and TRBJ2-2; tentative D call: TRBD2 (6 bases). CDR1 and CDR2 (germline): SGHTA, FQGTGA. V was clipped by 5 bases and J by 3 bases, with 16 bases between them. The CDR3 has 16 amino acids. The CDR3: CASSTRSGPDTGELFF. In DNA form, the CDR3 reads TGTGCCAGCAGCACCCGTAGCGGACCCGACACCGGGGAGCTGTTTTTT.

The rearrangement links TRBV4-3 to TRBJ1-6; D uncertain. This CDR3 is built from 13 residues. Trimming removed 8 bases from V and 4 bases from J, with 9 bases in between. The germline V gene has CDR1 LGHNA and CDR2 YSLEER. For the CDR3, the DNA is TGCGCCAGCTCGAGGGATTATAATTCACCCCTCCACTTT. Its translation is CASSRDYNSPLHF.

Concerning this clone: A read error is the likely source, as a far larger clone sits one nucleotide away. The V and J genes are TRBV30 and TRBJ2-2, with D unresolved. Germline loops: CDR1 GTSNPN, CDR2 SVGIG (reference sequence). V lost 2 bases and J 5 bases, leaving 15 bases between the germline ends. CDR3 size: 15 residues. This CDR3 is CAWSRPATITGELFF. The DNA of the CDR3 is TGTGCCTGGAGTCGGCCAGCGACCATAACCGGGGAGCTGTTTTTT. Together with reference TRBV30 and TRBJ2-2, the CDR3 gives the full variable domain: SQTIHQWPATLVQPVGSPLSLECTVEGTSNPNLYWYRQAAGRGLQLLFYSVGIGQISSEVPQNLSASRPQDRQFILSSKKLLLSDSGFYLCAWSRPATITGELFFGEGSRLTVL.

The chain joins TRBV6-1 to TRBJ2-7; TRBD2 aligns across 10 bases. The CDR3 sequence is 18 residues long. The germline V gene encodes CDR1 MNHNS and CDR2 SASEGT. The J segment lost 2 bases and the V segment lost 3 bases, leaving 13 bases of the junction unmatched. DNA of the CDR3: TGTGCCAGCAGTGACCGACGGGTTAGCGGGAGGCCCACCTACGAGCAGTACTTC. This sequence encodes CASSDRRVSGRPTYEQYF.

V gene TRBV18 combines with J gene TRBJ1-1; a weak D match, TRBD1 (6 bases). Trimming shortened V by 2 bases and J by 2 bases, and 9 bases separated the two germline ends. This CDR3 is built from 14 residues. Germline V gene sequence: CDR1 KGHSH, CDR2 LQKENI. Written as DNA, the CDR3 is TGTGCCAGCTCACCAGCGGGGGCCAACACTGAAGCTTTCTTT. Amino acids: CASSPAGANTEAFF. The entire variable domain, with the rest obtained from reference TRBV18 and TRBJ1-1, is as follows: NAGVMQNPRHLVRRRGQEARLRCSPMKGHSHVYWYRQLPEEGLKFMVYLQKENIIDESGMPKERFSAEFPKEGPSILRIQQVVRGDSAAYFCASSPAGANTEAFFGQGTRLTVV.

The chain joins TRBV10-3 to TRBJ2-7; 8 nucleotides match TRBD2. This CDR3 is built from 13 residues. Germline lookup yields CDR1 ENHRY and CDR2 SYGVKD. V was pared by 9 bases and J by 6 bases, with 10 bases of the junction left unmatched. The CDR3 here is CAIAAGDRGEQYF. CDR3 sequence (DNA): TGTGCCATAGCAGCGGGAGATCGCGGCGAGCAGTACTTC.

This clone was recorded once. V usage is TRBV7-3 and J usage is TRBJ2-1; weak D call: TRBD2 (6 bases). V shed 5 bases and J shed 4 bases, with 12 bases lying between them. In germline, CDR1 is SGHTA, CDR2 FQGTGA. The CDR3 length is 14 residues. The CDR3: CASSLIAAYNEQFF. DNA of the CDR3: TGTGCCAGCAGCCTCATAGCGGCTTACAATGAGCAGTTCTTC.

This sequence joins TRBV18 and TRBJ2-2; 7 nucleotides align to TRBD1. This CDR3 spans 16 amino acids. After removal of 2 bases from V and 4 bases from J, the junction contained 7 bases not matched to a gene. Per germline, CDR1 KGHSH and CDR2 LQKENI. This CDR3 is CASSPTDRAVTGELFF. CDR3 nucleotide sequence: TGTGCCAGCTCACCAACTGACAGGGCCGTCACCGGGGAGCTGTTTTTT.

This rearrangement joins TRBV7-9 to TRBJ1-5, with D hard to call. Germline-derived CDR1 and CDR2 are SEHNR and FQNEAQ (reference sequence). This CDR3 spans 12 amino acids. Trimming stripped 5 bases from V and 3 bases from J, with 5 bases between. This CDR3 reads CASSGSNQPQHF. The CDR3 region has the DNA TGTGCCAGCAGCGGCTCCAATCAGCCCCAGCATTTT.

The chain is built from TRBV18 and TRBJ2-7; a possible D gene is TRBD1 (6 bases). The germline V gene has CDR1 KGHSH and CDR2 LQKENI. The CDR3 has 16 residues. Trimming stripped 5 bases from V and 1 base from J, with 18 bases between. CDR3 amino acids: CASSLQGSAGSYEQYF. The CDR3 DNA reads as TGTGCCAGCTCATTACAGGGTTCTGCTGGGTCCTACGAGCAGTACTTC.

This clone has only one observation. The V call is TRBV7-9, the J call TRBJ1-1, with 12 bases aligning to TRBD1. The CDR3 totals 17 residues. Germline CDR1 is SEHNR and CDR2 is FQNEAQ (reference sequence). With 4 bases clipped from V and 3 bases from J, the junction kept 9 bases outside the gene matches. The DNA for the CDR3 is TGTGCCAGCAGCTACGGGACAGGGGGCATCGGGGACACTGAAGCTTTCTTT. As protein: CASSYGTGGIGDTEAFF.

This chain uses TRBV4-2 with TRBJ2-7; maybe TRBD2 (5 bases). This CDR3 contains 15 residues. Trimming removed 0 bases at V and 4 bases at J, with 13 bases between. The germline gives CDR1 LGHNA, CDR2 YNFKEQ. CDR3 bases: TGTGCCAGCAGCCAAGAATGGACTCCTCTGTACGAGCAGTACTTC. This translates into CASSQEWTPLYEQYF.

This chain links TRBV2 with TRBJ2-5; D uncertain. The CDR3 is made up of 13 amino acids. Germline CDR1 and CDR2: SNHLY and FYNNEI. V was shortened by 4 bases and J by 3 bases, with 9 bases between the two germline ends. The CDR3 DNA sequence: TGTGCCAGCAGTGCTCGCAGTGAAGAGACCCAGTACTTC. Its translation is CASSARSEETQYF.